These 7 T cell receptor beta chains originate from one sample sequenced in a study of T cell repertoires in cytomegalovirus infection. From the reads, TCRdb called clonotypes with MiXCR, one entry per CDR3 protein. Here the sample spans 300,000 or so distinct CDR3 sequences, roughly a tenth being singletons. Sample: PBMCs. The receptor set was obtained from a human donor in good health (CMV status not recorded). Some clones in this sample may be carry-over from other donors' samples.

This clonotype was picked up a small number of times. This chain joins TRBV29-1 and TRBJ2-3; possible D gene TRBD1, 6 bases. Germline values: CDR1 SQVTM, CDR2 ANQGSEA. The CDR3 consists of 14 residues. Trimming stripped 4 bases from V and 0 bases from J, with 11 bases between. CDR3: CSVGGHPSTDTQYF. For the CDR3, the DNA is TGCAGCGTTGGGGGACACCCTAGCACAGATACGCAGTATTTT.

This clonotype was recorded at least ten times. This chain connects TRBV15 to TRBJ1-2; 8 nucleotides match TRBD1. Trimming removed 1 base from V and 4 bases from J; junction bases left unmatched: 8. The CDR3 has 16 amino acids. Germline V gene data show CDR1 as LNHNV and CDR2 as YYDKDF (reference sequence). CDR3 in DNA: TGTGCCACCAGCAGAGTTGGACAGGGTGGGCCCTATGGCTACACCTTC. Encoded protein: CATSRVGQGGPYGYTF.

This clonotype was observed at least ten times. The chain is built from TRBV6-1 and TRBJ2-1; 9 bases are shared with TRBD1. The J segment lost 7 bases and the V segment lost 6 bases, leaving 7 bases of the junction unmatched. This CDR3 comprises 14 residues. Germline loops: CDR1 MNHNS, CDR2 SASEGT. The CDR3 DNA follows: TGTGCCAGCAGGGTACAGGGGGCGAGTAATGAGCAGTTCTTC. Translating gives CASRVQGASNEQFF.

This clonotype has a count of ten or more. CDR3 region: CASSPVFEGSNEQFF. The CDR3 coding sequence is TGCGCCAGCAGCCCCGTCTTTGAGGGGAGCAATGAGCAGTTCTTC. V usage is TRBV4-1 and J usage is TRBJ2-1; D possibly matches TRBD1 or TRBD2 (5 bases each). The V end lost 4 bases, the J end lost 6 bases, and 16 bases lay between the germline ends. From germline, CDR1 is MGHRA and CDR2 YSYEKL. This CDR3 has 15 amino acids.

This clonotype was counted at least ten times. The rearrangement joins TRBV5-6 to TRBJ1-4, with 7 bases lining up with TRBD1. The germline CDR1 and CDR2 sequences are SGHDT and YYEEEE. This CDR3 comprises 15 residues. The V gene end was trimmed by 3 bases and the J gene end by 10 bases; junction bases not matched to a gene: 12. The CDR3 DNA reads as TGTGCCAGCAGCTCAACTGACAGGGTCCTACCAAAACTGTTTTTT. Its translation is CASSSTDRVLPKLFF. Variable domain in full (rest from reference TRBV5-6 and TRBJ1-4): DAGVTQSPTHLIKTRGQQVTLRCSPKSGHDTVSWYQQALGQGPQFIFQYYEEEERQRGNFPDRFSGHQFPNYSSELNVNALLLGDSALYLCASSSTDRVLPKLFFGSGTQLSVL.

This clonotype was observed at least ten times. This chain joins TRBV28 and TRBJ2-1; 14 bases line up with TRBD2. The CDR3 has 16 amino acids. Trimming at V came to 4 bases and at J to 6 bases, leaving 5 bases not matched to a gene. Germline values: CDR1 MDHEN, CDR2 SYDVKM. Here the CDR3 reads CASSSLGLAGVNEQFF. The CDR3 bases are TGTGCCAGCAGTTCCTTGGGACTAGCGGGGGTCAATGAGCAGTTCTTC.

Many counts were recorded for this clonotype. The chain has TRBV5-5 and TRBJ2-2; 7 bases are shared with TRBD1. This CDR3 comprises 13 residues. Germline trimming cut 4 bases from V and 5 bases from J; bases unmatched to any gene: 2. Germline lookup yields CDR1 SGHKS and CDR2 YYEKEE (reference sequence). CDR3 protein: CASSMTGTGELFF. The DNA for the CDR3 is TGTGCCAGCAGCATGACAGGGACCGGGGAGCTGTTTTTT.